The rows below give T cell receptor beta chains drawn from one sample of a study of CD8+ T cells in alopecia areata. Using immunoSEQ multiplex PCR, the repertoire was profiled, and TCRdb retains in-frame clones only, with some absent. This table has hundreds of thousands of clones, roughly 69% appearing once. Material: CD4+ T cells sorted from blood, obtained at week 0. The receptors were sampled from a human donor with alopecia areata. Each CDR3 is given with its conserved first and last residue. D genes are given only for firm matches. Some rows mark clone size as missing; the rest say once, few, many or name a class of expanded clone.

V gene: TRBV4-2; D gene: NA; clone size: NA; J gene: TRBJ2-3; CDR3 DNA: TGTGCCAGCAGCCAAGATAGGATAAACACAGATACGCAGTATTTT; CDR3 protein: CASSQDRINTDTQYF
V gene: TRBV5-1; D gene: NA; clone size: NA; J gene: TRBJ1-4; CDR3 DNA: TGCGCCAGCAGCTTGTGGGGGTCGGATGAAAAACTGTTTTTT; CDR3 protein: CASSLWGSDEKLFF
V gene: TRBV5-1; D gene: NA; clone size: NA; J gene: TRBJ2-2; CDR3 DNA: TGCGCCAGCAGCTTGGTGCAGAACGGGGAGCTGTTTTTT; CDR3 protein: CASSLVQNGELFF
V gene: TRBV29-1; D gene: NA; clone size: NA; J gene: TRBJ2-7; CDR3 DNA: TGCAGCGTTGAATACTCCTACGAGCAGTACTTC; CDR3 protein: CSVEYSYEQYF
V gene: TRBV29-1; D gene: TRBD1; clone size: NA; J gene: TRBJ1-1; CDR3 DNA: TGCAGCGTTGACCCGGGACAGGGGATGACTTTCTTT; CDR3 protein: CSVDPGQGMTFF
V gene: TRBV2; D gene: TRBD1; clone size: NA; J gene: TRBJ2-2; CDR3 DNA: TGTGCCAGCAGAGGACAGGGATTCACCGGGGAGCTGTTTTTT; CDR3 protein: CASRGQGFTGELFF
V gene: TRBV29-1; D gene: NA; clone size: NA; J gene: TRBJ1-1; CDR3 DNA: TGCAGCGTTGAAGAGGGCCTCACTGAAGCTTTCTTT; CDR3 protein: CSVEEGLTEAFF
V gene: TRBV30; D gene: NA; clone size: NA; J gene: TRBJ2-7; CDR3 DNA: TGTGCCTGGGATCCCCCGGGATTCTCCTACGAGCAGTACTTC; CDR3 protein: CAWDPPGFSYEQYF
V gene: TRBV29-1; D gene: TRBD1; clone size: few; J gene: TRBJ1-2; CDR3 DNA: TGCAGCGTTTCCGACAGGGGGTTTGGCTACACCTTC; CDR3 protein: CSVSDRGFGYTF
V gene: TRBV5-4; D gene: NA; clone size: few; J gene: TRBJ2-5; CDR3 DNA: TGTGCCAGCAGTGACCCCCGGGGCGGCGGAGAGACCCAGTACTTC; CDR3 protein: CASSDPRGGGETQYF
V gene: TRBV30; D gene: NA; clone size: NA; J gene: TRBJ2-1; CDR3 DNA: TGTGCCTGGAGTGTGTGGGGGTCTTACAATGAGCAGTTCTTC; CDR3 protein: CAWSVWGSYNEQFF
V gene: TRBV25-1; D gene: NA; clone size: NA; J gene: TRBJ2-7; CDR3 DNA: TGTGCCAGCAGTGAATATGAGTCGGGCTACGAGCAGTACTTC; CDR3 protein: CASSEYESGYEQYF
V gene: TRBV2; D gene: NA; clone size: NA; J gene: TRBJ1-1; CDR3 DNA: TGTGCCAGCACTGGGAACACTGAAGCTTTCTTT; CDR3 protein: CASTGNTEAFF
V gene: TRBV2; D gene: NA; clone size: NA; J gene: TRBJ1-1; CDR3 DNA: TGTGCCAGCAGTGTGTTTCTAGAAGCTTTCTTT; CDR3 protein: CASSVFLEAFF
V gene: TRBV10-3; D gene: NA; clone size: once; J gene: TRBJ1-1; CDR3 DNA: TGTGCCATCAGTGAGGGGACACTCATGAACACTGAAGCTTTCTTT; CDR3 protein: CAISEGTLMNTEAFF
V gene: TRBV19; D gene: NA; clone size: NA; J gene: TRBJ1-1; CDR3 DNA: TGTGCCAGTAGTCCGAGGGTTATCATGAACACTGAAGCTTTCTTT; CDR3 protein: CASSPRVIMNTEAFF
V gene: TRBV5-6; D gene: NA; clone size: NA; J gene: TRBJ1-4; CDR3 DNA: TGTGCCAGCAGCCCCGGCGGGCCTGGAAAACTGTTTTTT; CDR3 protein: CASSPGGPGKLFF
V gene: TRBV20-1; D gene: NA; clone size: NA; J gene: TRBJ1-2; CDR3 DNA: TGCAGTGCTACAGGGGTGGATGGCTACACCTTC; CDR3 protein: CSATGVDGYTF
V gene: TRBV9; D gene: NA; clone size: few; J gene: TRBJ1-6; CDR3 DNA: TGTGCCAGCAGCGTAGATGGGTCAGATAATTCACCCCTCCACTTT; CDR3 protein: CASSVDGSDNSPLHF
V gene: TRBV6-5; D gene: NA; clone size: NA; J gene: TRBJ2-1; CDR3 DNA: TGTGCCAGCAGAACCCCGGGAAACTACAATGAGCAGTTCTTC; CDR3 protein: CASRTPGNYNEQFF
V gene: TRBV7-2; D gene: NA; clone size: few; J gene: TRBJ1-2; CDR3 DNA: TGTGCCAGCAGCCCCCGTCGGGGGGCAGGAGGCTACACCTTC; CDR3 protein: CASSPRRGAGGYTF
V gene: TRBV9; D gene: TRBD2; clone size: NA; J gene: TRBJ2-3; CDR3 DNA: TGTGCCAGCAGCGTAACTAGCGGGGGCACAGATACGCAGTATTTT; CDR3 protein: CASSVTSGGTDTQYF
V gene: TRBV6-5; D gene: NA; clone size: NA; J gene: TRBJ2-1; CDR3 DNA: TGTGCCAGCAGCCGTTCCCCCCAGTACCCCAAGCAGTTCTTC; CDR3 protein: CASSRSPQYPKQFF
V gene: TRBV4-2; D gene: TRBD2; clone size: few; J gene: TRBJ2-3; CDR3 DNA: TGTGCCAGCAGCCCCCACAGTAAAACGGGGGGGTACACAGATACGCAGTATTTT; CDR3 protein: CASSPHSKTGGYTDTQYF
V gene: TRBV5-4; D gene: NA; clone size: NA; J gene: TRBJ2-5; CDR3 DNA: TGTGCCAGCAGCTTGGGGGGCCAAACGCAAGAGACCCAGTACTTC; CDR3 protein: CASSLGGQTQETQYF
V gene: TRBV9; D gene: NA; clone size: NA; J gene: TRBJ2-2; CDR3 DNA: TGTGCCAGCAGCGTAGTGGGAGCCGGGGAGCTGTTTTTT; CDR3 protein: CASSVVGAGELFF